The rows below give T cell receptor beta chains drawn from one sample of a study of CXCR3-negative and CXCR3-positive naive CD8 T cells. For each CDR3 protein, TCRdb gives one entry from its re-call of the 5' RACE reads, without DNA. This sample's table has about 62,000 distinct CDR3 sequences. The sequenced material came from naive CXCR3- CD8+ T cells from blood. The receptors derive from a human donor in good health. Some clones in this sample may be carry-over from other donors' samples. Each CDR3 is given with its conserved first and last residue.

V gene: TRBV4-3
J gene: TRBJ2-3
CDR3 protein: CASSQDLLRGGTMDTQYF

V gene: TRBV11-2
J gene: TRBJ2-1
CDR3 protein: CASSLASRRAFF

V gene: TRBV6-5
J gene: TRBJ2-6
CDR3 protein: CASSETPISGANVLTF

V gene: TRBV6-6
J gene: TRBJ2-1
CDR3 protein: CASSYLGTGGDEQFF

V gene: TRBV5-1
J gene: TRBJ2-3
CDR3 protein: CASSSLPGGGSDTQYF

V gene: TRBV12-3/TRBV12-4
J gene: TRBJ1-1
CDR3 protein: CASSFGTEAFF

V gene: TRBV20-1
J gene: TRBJ2-7
CDR3 protein: CSAARDRVFYEQYF

V gene: TRBV29-1
J gene: TRBJ2-1
CDR3 protein: CSVDETNYNEQFF

V gene: TRBV12-3/TRBV12-4
J gene: TRBJ2-1
CDR3 protein: CASGLALSSYNEQFF

V gene: TRBV6-6
J gene: TRBJ2-1
CDR3 protein: CASSFRSYNEQFF

V gene: TRBV10-3
J gene: TRBJ2-7
CDR3 protein: CAISAGTISYEQYF

V gene: TRBV12-3/TRBV12-4
J gene: TRBJ1-4
CDR3 protein: CASSPQGIGEKLFF

V gene: TRBV21-1
J gene: TRBJ2-1
CDR3 protein: CASSKVQRGAYNEQFF

V gene: TRBV7-2
J gene: TRBJ2-7
CDR3 protein: CASSLLGEDVQYF

V gene: TRBV7-2
J gene: TRBJ2-1
CDR3 protein: CASSTRTGEDPSSYNEQFF

V gene: TRBV7-9
J gene: TRBJ1-1
CDR3 protein: CAGDDRLGTEAFF

V gene: TRBV4-1
J gene: TRBJ2-2
CDR3 protein: CASSQVAGTNTGELFF

V gene: TRBV7-9
J gene: TRBJ2-1
CDR3 protein: CASSQPSVREQFF

V gene: TRBV5-6
J gene: TRBJ2-1
CDR3 protein: CASSLASGYNEQFF

V gene: TRBV6-2/TRBV6-3
J gene: TRBJ2-5
CDR3 protein: CASRRQVQETQYF

V gene: TRBV4-1
J gene: TRBJ2-2
CDR3 protein: CASSQGQGNGELFF

V gene: TRBV6-4
J gene: TRBJ2-3
CDR3 protein: CASSDSEGGTDTQYF

V gene: TRBV20-1
J gene: TRBJ2-1
CDR3 protein: CSAPAVAGGLYHNEQFF

V gene: TRBV15
J gene: TRBJ2-1
CDR3 protein: CATSMSGGNNEQFF

V gene: TRBV9
J gene: TRBJ2-7
CDR3 protein: CASSVATGGNYEQYF

V gene: TRBV12-3/TRBV12-4
J gene: TRBJ2-1
CDR3 protein: CASSFAGLASNEQFF

V gene: TRBV28
J gene: TRBJ2-7
CDR3 protein: CASSFRGEYEQYF

V gene: TRBV27
J gene: TRBJ1-2
CDR3 protein: CASSWGTGVRGGYTF

V gene: TRBV11-2
J gene: TRBJ2-3
CDR3 protein: CASSQDGGTDTQYF

V gene: TRBV10-3
J gene: TRBJ1-5
CDR3 protein: CAISEGRGSNQPQHF

V gene: TRBV9
J gene: TRBJ2-1
CDR3 protein: CASSPRGDYNEQFF

V gene: TRBV2
J gene: TRBJ1-2
CDR3 protein: CASSEVREYYGYTF

V gene: TRBV5-5
J gene: TRBJ2-6
CDR3 protein: CASSLAAGAPSGANVLTF

V gene: TRBV7-2
J gene: TRBJ2-7
CDR3 protein: CASRYPISYEQYF

V gene: TRBV28
J gene: TRBJ2-7
CDR3 protein: CASSLGGNPYEQYF

V gene: TRBV29-1
J gene: TRBJ2-2
CDR3 protein: CSVEEGHPTGELFF

V gene: TRBV28
J gene: TRBJ2-2
CDR3 protein: CARHIGLAGGPGTGELFF

V gene: TRBV6-2/TRBV6-3
J gene: TRBJ2-6
CDR3 protein: CASSYSSEGANVLTF

V gene: TRBV29-1
J gene: TRBJ2-7
CDR3 protein: CSVEGGHSYEQYF

V gene: TRBV4-3
J gene: TRBJ2-7
CDR3 protein: CASSQDREHLSYEQYF

V gene: TRBV10-3
J gene: TRBJ2-3
CDR3 protein: CAISEPSGSTDTQYF

V gene: TRBV6-2/TRBV6-3
J gene: TRBJ2-5
CDR3 protein: CASSIPLAGPQETQYF